This is a list of T cell receptor beta chains from one sample in a study of shared T cell receptors in the human thymus. Clones were sequenced by immunoSEQ multiplex PCR, and TCRdb holds only the in-frame ones, with some missing. Of about 610,000 clones in the sample, approximately 90% were seen once. In addition, the sample was reused for a study of human thymus T cells.

The sequencing sample was made of thymocytes. These receptors were collected from a boy under three years old with a congenital heart defect. Each CDR3 is given with its conserved first and last residue. The order of the fields is V gene, clone size, J gene, CDR3 length, D gene, CDR3 protein, CDR3 DNA. D genes are given only for firm matches. Clone size is stated in some rows and not others, as once, few, many or a class when expanded.

v_call: TRBV11-3
clone_size: once
j_call: TRBJ2-7
cdr3_length: 18
d_call: TRBD2
cdr3_aa: CASSSEPGLALIPYEQYF
cdr3_nt: TGTGCCAGCAGCTCGGAACCGGGACTAGCGCTAATCCCCTACGAGCAGTACTTC

v_call: TRBV11-2
clone_size: NA
j_call: TRBJ2-7
cdr3_length: 16
d_call: NA
cdr3_aa: CASSSIGQGGSYEQYF
cdr3_nt: TGTGCCAGCAGCTCTATTGGGCAGGGGGGATCCTACGAGCAGTACTTC

v_call: TRBV7-2
clone_size: NA
j_call: TRBJ1-2
cdr3_length: 15
d_call: NA
cdr3_aa: CASSPRGGWNYGYTF
cdr3_nt: TGTGCCAGCAGCCCCCGGGGGGGCTGGAACTATGGCTACACCTTC

v_call: TRBV28
clone_size: NA
j_call: TRBJ2-7
cdr3_length: 14
d_call: NA
cdr3_aa: CASSLTGFLYEQYF
cdr3_nt: TGTGCCAGCAGTTTAACAGGGTTCCTCTACGAGCAGTACTTC

v_call: TRBV5-6
clone_size: few
j_call: TRBJ2-7
cdr3_length: 15
d_call: NA
cdr3_aa: CASSQAGQQTYEQYF
cdr3_nt: TGTGCCAGCAGCCAGGCGGGACAGCAGACCTACGAGCAGTACTTC

v_call: TRBV14
clone_size: once
j_call: TRBJ2-2
cdr3_length: 16
d_call: NA
cdr3_aa: CASSQVSQGNTGELFF
cdr3_nt: TGTGCCAGCAGCCAAGTGAGCCAGGGGAACACCGGGGAGCTGTTTTTT

v_call: TRBV6-6
clone_size: NA
j_call: TRBJ2-5
cdr3_length: 16
d_call: TRBD2
cdr3_aa: CASSWKTSGRVETQYF
cdr3_nt: TGTGCCAGCAGTTGGAAGACTAGCGGGAGAGTAGAGACCCAGTACTTC

v_call: TRBV7-9
clone_size: NA
j_call: TRBJ2-5
cdr3_length: 16
d_call: TRBD2
cdr3_aa: CASSPPREREQETQYF
cdr3_nt: TGTGCCAGCAGCCCCCCGCGGGAGAGGGAGCAAGAGACCCAGTACTTC

v_call: TRBV5-1
clone_size: NA
j_call: TRBJ2-7
cdr3_length: 16
d_call: TRBD2
cdr3_aa: CASNSKSGRAYSEQYF
cdr3_nt: TGCGCCAGCAACTCCAAGAGCGGGAGGGCCTATTCCGAGCAGTACTTC

v_call: TRBV11-1
clone_size: NA
j_call: TRBJ1-4
cdr3_length: 14
d_call: NA
cdr3_aa: CASSPREGSEKLFF
cdr3_nt: TGTGCCAGCAGCCCCAGGGAGGGGAGTGAAAAACTGTTTTTT

v_call: TRBV4-1
clone_size: once
j_call: TRBJ2-3
cdr3_length: 20
d_call: TRBD2
cdr3_aa: CASSRPGLAGEGFEMNTQYF
cdr3_nt: TGCGCCAGCAGCCGACCCGGACTAGCGGGAGAGGGGTTTGAAATGAATACGCAGTATTTT

v_call: TRBV9
clone_size: NA
j_call: TRBJ2-7
cdr3_length: 13
d_call: TRBD1
cdr3_aa: CASSGGQGYEQYF
cdr3_nt: TGTGCCAGCAGCGGGGGACAGGGATACGAGCAGTACTTC

v_call: TRBV4-3
clone_size: NA
j_call: TRBJ2-4
cdr3_length: 16
d_call: NA
cdr3_aa: CASSQDTGVAKNIQYF
cdr3_nt: TGCGCCAGCAGCCAAGATACCGGGGTAGCCAAAAACATTCAGTACTTC

v_call: TRBV15
clone_size: NA
j_call: TRBJ2-7
cdr3_length: 15
d_call: NA
cdr3_aa: CATSRDSVNSYEQYF
cdr3_nt: TGTGCCACCAGCAGAGATAGCGTCAACTCCTACGAGCAGTACTTC

v_call: TRBV5-1
clone_size: NA
j_call: TRBJ2-1
cdr3_length: 16
d_call: TRBD1
cdr3_aa: CASSLEPRGPYNEQFF
cdr3_nt: TGCGCCAGCAGCTTGGAACCGAGGGGGCCCTACAATGAGCAGTTCTTC

v_call: TRBV10-1
clone_size: NA
j_call: TRBJ2-7
cdr3_length: 15
d_call: TRBD2
cdr3_aa: CASPEGAGGPHEQYF
cdr3_nt: TGCGCCAGCCCCGAGGGTGCGGGAGGGCCCCACGAGCAGTACTTC

v_call: TRBV7-2
clone_size: NA
j_call: TRBJ2-7
cdr3_length: 19
d_call: TRBD2
cdr3_aa: CASSLYLGVGLAGYYEQYF
cdr3_nt: TGTGCCAGCAGCTTATATCTCGGGGTGGGACTAGCGGGTTACTACGAGCAGTACTTC

v_call: TRBV10-2
clone_size: NA
j_call: TRBJ2-1
cdr3_length: 14
d_call: NA
cdr3_aa: CASSEGRDYNEQFF
cdr3_nt: TGCGCCAGCAGTGAGGGACGGGACTACAATGAGCAGTTCTTC

v_call: TRBV7-9
clone_size: NA
j_call: TRBJ2-1
cdr3_length: 17
d_call: TRBD2
cdr3_aa: CASSPPLGTSGYNEQFF
cdr3_nt: TGTGCCAGCAGCCCTCCCCTAGGGACTAGCGGGTACAATGAGCAGTTCTTC

v_call: TRBV7-9
clone_size: NA
j_call: TRBJ1-2
cdr3_length: 15
d_call: TRBD1
cdr3_aa: CASSRAGQGSYGYTF
cdr3_nt: TGTGCCAGCAGCCGAGCCGGACAGGGGAGCTATGGCTACACCTTC

v_call: TRBV9
clone_size: NA
j_call: TRBJ1-1
cdr3_length: 16
d_call: NA
cdr3_aa: CASSARLPPGNTEAFF
cdr3_nt: TGTGCCAGCAGCGCCAGACTCCCCCCGGGGAACACTGAAGCTTTCTTT

v_call: TRBV6-5
clone_size: NA
j_call: TRBJ2-7
cdr3_length: 13
d_call: NA
cdr3_aa: CASRSRVEYEQYF
cdr3_nt: TGTGCCAGCAGGAGCAGGGTGGAATACGAGCAGTACTTC

v_call: TRBV30
clone_size: NA
j_call: TRBJ2-6
cdr3_length: 18
d_call: NA
cdr3_aa: CAWSGWADRTSGANVLTF
cdr3_nt: TGTGCCTGGAGTGGGTGGGCCGATAGAACTTCTGGGGCCAACGTCCTGACTTTC

v_call: TRBV7-2
clone_size: NA
j_call: TRBJ1-1
cdr3_length: 14
d_call: NA
cdr3_aa: CASSPNRENTEAFF
cdr3_nt: TGTGCCAGCAGTCCAAATCGGGAAAACACTGAAGCTTTCTTT

v_call: TRBV6-5
clone_size: NA
j_call: TRBJ2-1
cdr3_length: 15
d_call: TRBD2
cdr3_aa: CASSYGLAGANEQFF
cdr3_nt: TGTGCCAGCAGTTACGGCTTAGCGGGAGCGAATGAGCAGTTCTTC

v_call: TRBV25-1
clone_size: NA
j_call: TRBJ1-5
cdr3_length: 18
d_call: NA
cdr3_aa: CASSGKASGGQGNQPQHF
cdr3_nt: TGTGCCAGCAGTGGCAAGGCTTCGGGGGGGCAGGGCAATCAGCCCCAGCATTTT

v_call: TRBV4-2
clone_size: NA
j_call: TRBJ2-1
cdr3_length: 15
d_call: TRBD2
cdr3_aa: CASSQLRGSHNEQFF
cdr3_nt: TGTGCCAGCAGCCAATTGCGCGGGAGTCACAATGAGCAGTTCTTC

v_call: TRBV5-1
clone_size: NA
j_call: TRBJ2-1
cdr3_length: 19
d_call: TRBD2
cdr3_aa: CASSDRREAHPVSYNEQFF
cdr3_nt: TGCGCCAGCAGCGACAGGCGGGAGGCCCACCCTGTCTCCTACAATGAGCAGTTCTTC

v_call: TRBV4-3
clone_size: NA
j_call: TRBJ2-3
cdr3_length: 16
d_call: NA
cdr3_aa: CASSQDYPDWEDTQYF
cdr3_nt: TGCGCCAGCAGCCAAGATTATCCCGACTGGGAGGATACGCAGTATTTT

v_call: TRBV9
clone_size: NA
j_call: TRBJ2-5
cdr3_length: 13
d_call: NA
cdr3_aa: CASSVAGQETQYF
cdr3_nt: TGTGCCAGCAGCGTAGCAGGCCAAGAGACCCAGTACTTC

v_call: TRBV5-6
clone_size: once
j_call: TRBJ2-1
cdr3_length: 12
d_call: NA
cdr3_aa: CASSLSRNEQFF
cdr3_nt: TGTGCCAGCAGCTTGAGCAGGAATGAGCAGTTCTTC

v_call: TRBV5-6
clone_size: NA
j_call: TRBJ2-1
cdr3_length: 14
d_call: NA
cdr3_aa: CASSPRVSSNEQFF
cdr3_nt: TGTGCCAGCAGCCCCCGGGTGAGCAGCAATGAGCAGTTCTTC

v_call: TRBV9
clone_size: NA
j_call: TRBJ2-1
cdr3_length: 16
d_call: TRBD2
cdr3_aa: CASSVGASGQDVIRFF
cdr3_nt: TGTGCCAGCAGCGTAGGAGCTAGCGGGCAAGACGTAATTCGGTTCTTC

v_call: TRBV2
clone_size: NA
j_call: TRBJ1-4
cdr3_length: 17
d_call: NA
cdr3_aa: CASSELGILRSGEKLFF
cdr3_nt: TGTGCCAGCAGTGAACTTGGGATCCTAAGGAGCGGCGAAAAACTGTTTTTT

v_call: TRBV6-1
clone_size: NA
j_call: TRBJ1-5
cdr3_length: 12
d_call: NA
cdr3_aa: CATRAPSQPQHF
cdr3_nt: TGTGCCACCCGAGCTCCGAGTCAGCCCCAGCATTTT

v_call: TRBV10-3
clone_size: NA
j_call: TRBJ2-3
cdr3_length: 21
d_call: TRBD2
cdr3_aa: CAISQLTSGSFLSPSTDTQYF
cdr3_nt: TGTGCCATCAGCCAGCTGACTAGCGGCTCTTTTCTATCCCCTAGCACAGATACGCAGTATTTT

v_call: TRBV28
clone_size: NA
j_call: TRBJ2-7
cdr3_length: 12
d_call: NA
cdr3_aa: CASSLVGGEQYF
cdr3_nt: TGTGCCAGCAGTTTAGTGGGAGGCGAGCAGTACTTC

v_call: TRBV30
clone_size: NA
j_call: TRBJ2-6
cdr3_length: 14
d_call: NA
cdr3_aa: CAWTLLSGANVLTF
cdr3_nt: TGTGCCTGGACACTTCTCTCTGGGGCCAACGTCCTGACTTTC

v_call: TRBV5-6
clone_size: few
j_call: TRBJ2-7
cdr3_length: 14
d_call: NA
cdr3_aa: CASSLAPGEPEQYF
cdr3_nt: TGTGCCAGCAGCTTGGCCCCGGGAGAGCCAGAGCAGTACTTC

v_call: TRBV7-9
clone_size: NA
j_call: TRBJ1-2
cdr3_length: 16
d_call: TRBD1
cdr3_aa: CASSPRQGSSYYGYTF
cdr3_nt: TGTGCCAGCAGCCCGCGACAGGGTTCCTCATACTATGGCTACACCTTC

v_call: TRBV7-2
clone_size: NA
j_call: TRBJ2-7
cdr3_length: 17
d_call: TRBD2
cdr3_aa: CASSLGRTSGPEGEQYF
cdr3_nt: TGTGCCAGCAGCTTAGGGAGGACTAGCGGCCCCGAGGGAGAGCAGTACTTC

v_call: TRBV28
clone_size: few
j_call: TRBJ1-4
cdr3_length: 13
d_call: TRBD1
cdr3_aa: CATRDRGGEKLFF
cdr3_nt: TGTGCCACCAGAGACAGGGGAGGTGAAAAACTGTTTTTT

v_call: TRBV9
clone_size: NA
j_call: TRBJ2-3
cdr3_length: 19
d_call: TRBD2
cdr3_aa: CASSPEGSTSGSPTDTQYF
cdr3_nt: TGTGCCAGCAGCCCAGAGGGGTCGACTAGCGGGAGTCCCACAGATACGCAGTATTTT

v_call: TRBV1
clone_size: NA
j_call: TRBJ2-1
cdr3_length: 18
d_call: NA
cdr3_aa: CTSSQGRIAGGQGNEQFF
cdr3_nt: TGCACCAGCAGCCAGGGGAGGATAGCGGGAGGCCAGGGCAATGAGCAGTTCTTC

v_call: TRBV5-1
clone_size: NA
j_call: TRBJ2-1
cdr3_length: 16
d_call: NA
cdr3_aa: CASSQLGASAAGEQFF
cdr3_nt: TGCGCCAGCAGTCAGTTGGGTGCTAGCGCGGCCGGTGAGCAGTTCTTC

v_call: TRBV11-1
clone_size: NA
j_call: TRBJ2-7
cdr3_length: 13
d_call: NA
cdr3_aa: CASSSLEAGEQYF
cdr3_nt: TGTGCCAGCAGTTCTCTCGAGGCCGGGGAGCAGTACTTC

v_call: TRBV7-7
clone_size: NA
j_call: TRBJ2-1
cdr3_length: 14
d_call: TRBD2
cdr3_aa: CASSPGLADNEQFF
cdr3_nt: TGTGCTAGCAGCCCGGGACTAGCGGACAATGAGCAGTTCTTC

v_call: TRBV5-1
clone_size: few
j_call: TRBJ1-3
cdr3_length: 16
d_call: TRBD1
cdr3_aa: CASSAGQGAGGNTIYF
cdr3_nt: TGCGCCAGCAGCGCTGGACAGGGGGCGGGTGGAAACACCATATATTTT

v_call: TRBV10-3
clone_size: NA
j_call: TRBJ2-3
cdr3_length: 17
d_call: TRBD2
cdr3_aa: CAISDVGREGPRDTQYF
cdr3_nt: TGTGCCATCAGTGACGTCGGGCGGGAGGGCCCGAGAGATACGCAGTATTTT

v_call: TRBV5-1
clone_size: NA
j_call: TRBJ2-4
cdr3_length: 19
d_call: TRBD1
cdr3_aa: CASSLVWDRTLLAKNIQYF
cdr3_nt: TGCGCCAGCAGCTTGGTATGGGACAGGACTCTTTTAGCCAAAAACATTCAGTACTTC

v_call: TRBV7-8
clone_size: NA
j_call: TRBJ2-1
cdr3_length: 14
d_call: TRBD2
cdr3_aa: CASSPGLTYNEQFF
cdr3_nt: TGTGCCAGCAGCCCGGGACTAACCTACAATGAGCAGTTCTTC

v_call: TRBV10-3
clone_size: NA
j_call: TRBJ2-1
cdr3_length: 18
d_call: TRBD2
cdr3_aa: CAISTSGVKGGPYNEQFF
cdr3_nt: TGTGCCATCAGCACTAGCGGGGTAAAGGGGGGCCCCTACAATGAGCAGTTCTTC

v_call: TRBV28
clone_size: NA
j_call: TRBJ1-5
cdr3_length: 15
d_call: NA
cdr3_aa: CASSPRPKPDQPQHF
cdr3_nt: TGTGCCAGCAGTCCCCGCCCAAAGCCCGATCAGCCCCAGCATTTT